The 23 T cell receptor beta chains reported below all come from one sample, sequenced in a study of cytomegalovirus exposure and HLA in healthy donors. Sequenced by immunoSEQ multiplex PCR; TCRdb stores in-frame clones only, minus some. The table shows 110,000 to 150,000 clones, with 75% to 90% occurring only once. Sequencing was carried out using PBMCs. The receptors were sampled from a woman aged 18-35 years in good health and CMV-seropositive.

J is TRBJ1-4 and V is TRBV12-5, with D possibly TRBD1 on 6 matching bases. Trimming took off 0 bases at V and 10 bases at J, with 18 bases between the two ends. The CDR3 runs to 16 residues. Germline V CDR1 and CDR2: LGHNT, FRNRAP. CDR3 coding DNA: TGTGCTAGTGGTTTGGTACTCATCAGGGGAATAGGAAAACTGTTTTTT. It translates to CASGLVLIRGIGKLFF.

V is TRBV25-1 and J is TRBJ1-1; possible D gene TRBD1, 5 bases. Trimming removed 3 bases from V and 10 bases from J, with 12 bases in between. The CDR3 spans 12 residues. Per germline, CDR1 MGHDK and CDR2 SYGVNS. The CDR3 DNA reads TGTGCCAGCAGTGACAGGGTGGAACGAGCTTTCTTT. Its protein product is CASSDRVERAFF.

This chain connects TRBV28 to TRBJ1-1; the D gene is possibly TRBD1 (5 bases). The germline gives CDR1 MDHEN, CDR2 SYDVKM. This CDR3 spans 14 amino acids. V gave up 7 bases and J gave up 4 bases, with 16 bases separating them. CDR3 DNA sequence: TGTGCCAGCAAACCCCCAGGGATGATCACTGAAGCTTTCTTT. Amino acid sequence: CASKPPGMITEAFF.

This rearrangement joins TRBV4-1 to TRBJ1-4; 9 nucleotides agree with TRBD1. V lost 4 bases, J lost 3 bases, and 6 bases stayed unmatched. This CDR3 spans 16 amino acids. CDR1 and CDR2 from the germline V gene are MGHRA and YSYEKL. Here the CDR3 reads CASSRIGQGSNEKLFF. The CDR3 coding sequence is TGCGCCAGCAGCCGGATAGGACAGGGGTCTAATGAAAAACTGTTTTTT.

The chain couples TRBV18 to TRBJ1-6, with 8 bases that match TRBD1. The CDR3 loop spans 18 amino acids. V lost 4 bases to trimming and J lost 0 bases; unmatched junction nucleotides: 8. The V gene's germline CDR1 is KGHSH and CDR2 LQKENI. The CDR3 here is CASSHGQGSSSYNSPLHF. In DNA form, the CDR3 reads TGTGCCAGCTCACACGGACAGGGCTCGAGCTCCTATAATTCACCCCTCCACTTT.

This sequence joins TRBV2 and TRBJ1-5, with unresolved D. The CDR3 spans 18 residues. Trimming shortened V by 4 bases and J by 0 bases, and 19 bases separated the two germline ends. Per germline, CDR1 SNHLY and CDR2 FYNNEI. CDR3 DNA sequence: TGTGCCAGCAGTGTCGCCAGCGGCGATTCCAATAGCAATCAGCCCCAGCATTTT. Translated: CASSVASGDSNSNQPQHF.

V is TRBV2 and J is TRBJ1-5, with 8 bases that match TRBD1. The germline gives CDR1 SNHLY, CDR2 FYNNEI. The J segment lost 7 bases and the V segment lost 6 bases, leaving 8 bases of the junction unmatched. The CDR3 totals 14 residues. The CDR3 region is CASSLDRGRQPQHF. The DNA of the CDR3 is TGTGCCAGCAGCCTCGACAGGGGCAGACAGCCCCAGCATTTT.

The genes are TRBV9 and TRBJ2-3; weak D call: TRBD1 (5 bases). The length of the CDR3 is 14 residues. V lost 4 bases, J lost 6 bases, and 15 bases lay in between. Germline V gene lookup returns CDR1 SGDLS and CDR2 YYNGEE. CDR3 region: CASSRTYSGDTQYF. Written as DNA, the CDR3 is TGTGCCAGCAGCAGAACTTACTCAGGGGATACGCAGTATTTT.

The rearrangement links TRBV29-1 to TRBJ2-6, with 9 bases that match TRBD1. This CDR3 is 16 amino acids long. The germline V gene encodes CDR1 SQVTM and CDR2 ANQGSEA. Trimming cost V 7 bases and J 0 bases; bases outside gene matches: 7. In nucleotides, the CDR3 is TGCAGCGCGATGACAGGGGGGCTCTCTGGGGCCAACGTCCTGACTTTC. Amino acids: CSAMTGGLSGANVLTF.

This sequence joins TRBV5-1 and TRBJ2-1, with 7 bases lining up with TRBD1. The germline CDR1 and CDR2 sequences are SGHRS and YFSETQ. The V gene end was trimmed by 3 bases and the J gene end by 0 bases; junction bases not matched to a gene: 9. The length of the CDR3 is 17 residues. In DNA, the CDR3 is TGCGCCAGCAGCTCGTACGGACAGGTGAGCTCCTACAATGAGCAGTTCTTC. The encoded protein is CASSSYGQVSSYNEQFF.

The gene calls are TRBV10-1 and TRBJ2-7; TRBD1 matches at 12 bases. Germline CDR1 and CDR2: WNHNN and SYGVQD (reference sequence). This CDR3 region has 14 residues. Trimming took 6 bases from V and 6 from J; bases not matched to a gene: 6. The CDR3 region has the DNA TGCGCCAGCAGCGGGACAGGGGGCTTTGGCGAGCAGTACTTC. Residues: CASSGTGGFGEQYF.

This clone appeared a few times. This rearrangement joins TRBV4-2 to TRBJ1-6; a possible D gene is TRBD1 (5 bases). The V gene's germline CDR1 is LGHNA and CDR2 YNFKEQ. The CDR3 covers 14 residues. Between the trimmed V and J ends, which lost 4 bases and 5 bases, there was a span of 9 bases. The CDR3 loop reads CASSPPGDNSPLHF. The CDR3 DNA reads as TGTGCCAGCAGCCCGCCGGGGGATAATTCACCCCTCCACTTT.

The J gene is TRBJ2-3, the V gene TRBV4-3; D perhaps matches TRBD2 (5 bases). The germline gives CDR1 LGHNA, CDR2 YSLEER. This CDR3 spans 15 amino acids. V lost 1 base and J lost 13, with 21 bases in between. In DNA form, the CDR3 reads TGCGCCAGCAGCCAAGTCGAGAAGCACAGACCCGGGGAGTATTTT. The encoded protein is CASSQVEKHRPGEYF.

V usage is TRBV10-3 and J usage is TRBJ2-5, with TRBD2 as a possible D gene (5 bases). The CDR3 sequence is 14 residues long. Germline-derived CDR1 and CDR2 are ENHRY and SYGVKD. Trimming took 3 bases from V and 4 from J, leaving 12 bases between them. In DNA form, the CDR3 reads TGTGCCATCAGTGAAAGGGAGTCGGGAGAGACCCAGTACTTC. As protein: CAISERESGETQYF.

The rearrangement joins TRBV27 to TRBJ2-7; D is perhaps TRBD1 (6 bases). This CDR3 is 15 amino acids long. Trimming stripped 5 bases from V and 3 bases from J, with 17 bases between. CDR1 and CDR2 from the germline V gene are MNHEY and SMNVEV (reference sequence). The CDR3 DNA sequence: TGTGCCAGCAGTCCCGACCTACAGGGAGTCTACGAGCAGTACTTC. The encoded protein is CASSPDLQGVYEQYF.

V usage is TRBV5-6 and J usage is TRBJ2-1; TRBD1 matches at 10 bases. Looked up from germline, CDR1 is SGHDT and CDR2 is YYEEEE. After removal of 0 bases from V and 4 bases from J, the junction contained 1 base not matched to a gene. This CDR3 region has 15 residues. CDR3 nucleotide sequence: TGTGCCAGCAGCTTGGGGGACAGGGGTTACAATGAGCAGTTCTTC. It codes for CASSLGDRGYNEQFF.

The gene calls are TRBV19 and TRBJ2-7, with a possible D match to TRBD2 (5 bases). V was trimmed by 1 base and J by 1 base, leaving 8 bases between them. Germline CDR1 LNHDA, CDR2 SQIVND (reference sequence). This CDR3 has 14 amino acids. This CDR3 reads CASSIVRGSYEQYF. CDR3 in DNA: TGTGCCAGTAGTATAGTCCGGGGATCCTACGAGCAGTACTTC.

The chain recombines TRBV5-4 with TRBJ2-7; tentative D call: TRBD2 (6 bases). The germline CDR1 and CDR2 sequences are SGHNT and YYREEE (reference sequence). The length of the CDR3 is 14 residues. V was pared by 0 bases and J by 7 bases, with 14 bases between. The CDR3 is CASSLGGGAGEQYF. CDR3 sequence (DNA): TGTGCCAGCAGCTTGGGGGGCGGGGCGGGAGAGCAGTACTTC.

V usage is TRBV6-5 and J usage is TRBJ1-2, with D possibly being TRBD1 (6 bases). The V end was cut by 5 bases, the J end by 8 bases, with 12 bases between. Germline-derived CDR1 and CDR2 are MNHEY and SVGAGI. The CDR3 length is 12 residues. The CDR3 region is CASSPGDGGYTF. DNA for the CDR3: TGTGCCAGCAGTCCAGGGGATGGGGGCTACACCTTC.

The V gene is TRBV29-1, the J gene TRBJ2-5; D is possibly TRBD1 (6 bases). Germline V gene data show CDR1 as SQVTM and CDR2 as ANQGSEA. The CDR3 has 12 residues. V lost 8 bases and J lost 2, with 12 bases in between. Written as DNA, the CDR3 is TGCAGCTTCTGGACAGATCAAGAGACCCAGTACTTC. Its protein product is CSFWTDQETQYF.

The chain couples TRBV5-6 to TRBJ2-7; D possibly corresponds to TRBD2 (5 bases). The germline V and J ends were trimmed by 0 bases and 2 bases, with 15 bases remaining between them. Germline CDR1 is SGHDT and CDR2 is YYEEEE. The CDR3 is 16 residues long. The CDR3 reads CASSLGGNPIAYEQYF. CDR3 coding DNA: TGTGCCAGCAGCTTGGGAGGGAATCCAATCGCCTACGAGCAGTACTTC.

V and J are TRBV4-2 and TRBJ2-2; D remains unclear. Germline CDR1 LGHNA, CDR2 YNFKEQ. The ends were cut back, 0 bases at V and 5 bases at J, with 7 bases in the middle. The CDR3 is made up of 14 amino acids. CDR3 amino acids: CASSQDEVTGELFF. The CDR3 nucleotides are TGTGCCAGCAGCCAAGACGAGGTGACCGGGGAGCTGTTTTTT.

The chain carries TRBV6-1 and TRBJ1-6; D ambiguous. CDR1 and CDR2 (germline): MNHNS, SASEGT. Deletions cut 1 base from V and 7 bases from J, with 11 bases between. The CDR3 sequence is 15 residues long. The CDR3 is CASSEEGNRNSPLHF. CDR3 DNA sequence: TGTGCCAGCAGTGAAGAAGGAAACAGAAATTCACCCCTCCACTTT.